This T cell receptor beta chain appears in the sequencing data of a study of Ad26.COV2.S vaccination and SARS-CoV-2 variants. CDR1 and CDR2 (germline): MGHRA, YSYEKL. V was clipped by 0 bases and J by 4 bases, with 12 bases between them. The CDR3 has 15 residues. Study results and caveats: Greater spike-specific TCR breadth was seen in vaccine recipients than in placebo recipients.

A word on this clone: Its specificity is not known.

Profiling relied on immunoSEQ multiplex PCR, and the TCRdb table lists in-frame clones only, not all of them. The sample includes about 400,000 clones, approximately 91% of them seen just once. As to treatment: some 20 received Ad26.COV2.S at low or high dose, single or two shots; 5 received placebo; per-sample allocation not given. Specimen acquisition occurred on day 63 following the initial vaccine or placebo injection. Participants' vaccine, an Ad26 vector, delivered Wuhan-strain SARS-CoV-2 spike. The chain has TRBV4-1 and TRBJ1-2, with a weak D call TRBD1 (6 bases). This TCR came from a person between 18 and 65 years old who received the Ad26.COV2.S COVID-19 vaccine or a placebo. The sample was peripheral blood, taken in a trial of Ad26.COV2.S vaccine versus placebo. CDR3 bases: TGCGCCAGCAGCCAAGAATCAGGGGAGGTCTATGGCTACACCTTC. Its protein is CASSQESGEVYGYTF.